These 8 T cell receptor beta chains came from one sample sequenced in a study of a mutant IDH1 vaccine in newly diagnosed glioma. Repertoires were generated with immunoSEQ multiplex PCR, while TCRdb's copy carries only in-frame clones and drops some. The sample lists about 35,000 clones, over 60% occurring once. This sample's time point: baseline, week 1 (first vaccination visit). As for treatment: pre-vaccination baseline after standard-of-care therapy. Sequencing used peripheral blood mononuclear cells (PBMCs), obtained from a glioma patient treated with radiotherapy, temozolomide or both. The receptors were sampled from a middle-aged man with glioma. Some clones in this sample may be carry-over from other donors' samples.

The rearrangement joins TRBV19 to TRBJ1-1; no clear D. The CDR3 has 12 amino acids. In germline, CDR1 is LNHDA, CDR2 SQIVND (reference sequence). V dropped 1 base and J dropped 5 bases, with 5 bases sitting between them. CDR3 amino acids: CASSIGRTEAFF. DNA for the CDR3: TGTGCCAGTAGTATAGGCAGGACTGAAGCTTTCTTT.

This sequence joins TRBV6-6 and TRBJ2-7; D is possibly TRBD1 (5 bases). This CDR3 spans 12 amino acids. V lost 2 bases to trimming and J lost 5 bases, with 7 bases between them. Germline V gives CDR1 MNHNY, CDR2 SVGAGI (reference sequence). The CDR3 bases are TGTGCCAGCAGTTACCCCAGGGACGAGCAGTACTTC. This translates into CASSYPRDEQYF.

The chain has TRBV5-8 and TRBJ2-1; TRBD1 matches at 9 bases. The V gene's germline CDR1 is SGHTS and CDR2 YDEGEE. This CDR3 is 14 amino acids long. J was trimmed by 13 bases and V by 4 bases; bases with no gene match: 12. The CDR3 sequence: CASSRQQGAVGQFF. The CDR3 bases are TGTGCCAGCAGCCGCCAACAGGGGGCGGTGGGACAGTTCTTC.

The gene calls are TRBV10-3 and TRBJ2-7; TRBD1 matches at 10 bases. CDR3 length: 15 residues. After removal of 10 bases from V and 2 bases from J, the junction contained 11 bases not matched to a gene. Per germline, CDR1 ENHRY and CDR2 SYGVKD. The CDR3 DNA reads TGTGCCACCAGAGAGACCGGGACAGGGGCCTACGAGCAGTACTTC. This sequence encodes CATRETGTGAYEQYF.

This clone was seen only once. The DNA for the CDR3 is TGTGCCAGCAGCTCCTCACAGGGACAGGGGTATGCTTTCTTT. Translated: CASSSSQGQGYAFF. The chain joins TRBV7-6 to TRBJ1-1; 10 nucleotides align to TRBD1. The germline V gene has CDR1 SGHVS and CDR2 FNYEAQ. With V trimmed by 4 bases and J by 11 bases, 10 bases remained unmatched. This CDR3 is built from 14 residues.

This clone showed up just a few times. The chain recombines TRBV18 with TRBJ1-1; tentatively, D is TRBD1 (5 bases). The germline V gene has CDR1 KGHSH and CDR2 LQKENI. The V end was cut by 4 bases, the J end by 1 base, with 10 bases between. The CDR3 is 14 amino acids. The CDR3 DNA sequence: TGTGCCAGCTCACTTGCAACAGGGAACACTGAAGCTTTCTTT. Translated, it gives CASSLATGNTEAFF.

The gene calls are TRBV19 and TRBJ1-6; no clear D gene. Trimming left V 4 bases short and J 8 bases short, with 9 bases between. Germline lookup yields CDR1 LNHDA and CDR2 SQIVND (reference sequence). CDR3 length: 13 amino acids. CDR3 amino acids: CASSTGGDSPLHF. The DNA for the CDR3 is TGTGCCAGTAGTACCGGCGGCGATTCACCCCTCCACTTT.

The table lists this clone with a few counts. This chain joins TRBV4-1 and TRBJ1-4; D is unresolved. The V gene lost 5 bases and the J gene lost 7 bases, with 11 bases spanning the gap. Germline loops: CDR1 MGHRA, CDR2 YSYEKL. This CDR3 spans 13 amino acids. CDR3 protein: CASSAWTGEKLFF. The CDR3 DNA reads as TGCGCCAGCAGCGCATGGACGGGTGAAAAACTGTTTTTT.